This T cell receptor beta chain was captured by sequencing in a study of T cell repertoires in cytomegalovirus infection (dated by TCRdb to the late 2010s). At the level of the whole study: Recently identified HLA-C-restricted CMV epitopes, whose presentation resists viral immunomodulation, were targeted by peptide stimulations together with well-studied HLA-B-restricted epitopes. Donor HLA type was relevant to the analysis, as public TCR beta signatures indicated carriage of CMV infection together with the matching HLA type.

Results the study describes overall, beyond this receptor: In both this cohort and an independent cohort of 352 donors, the cumulative frequency of public TCR beta family members distinguished carriers of CMV infection plus the relevant HLA type. In the ex vivo response, HLA-C-restricted CMV-specific TCR beta clonotypes were dominant, and in two of eight donors the single most frequent clonotype came from this HLA-C-restricted group.

Taken with the paper, the label for treatment or condition translates to: in vitro stimulation with specific CMV peptide epitopes to enrich CMV-specific T cells. TCRdb names Illumina HiSeq 1500 as the instrument used. Using fastp trimming at Q25 and MiXCR clonotype assembly, TCRdb reanalyzed the public sequencing data and kept in-frame beta chains. Rows with one shared CDR3 protein collapse into an entry with the most common genes and DNA. The sample data list hundreds of thousands of distinct CDR3 sequences, and roughly 42% of these were observed just once. The ten largest clonotypes hold around 45% of the sample. V is clipped by 5 bases and J by 5 bases, and the sequence between their germline boundaries is 15 bases long. Its CDR3 holds 14 amino acids, cysteine through phenylalanine. The DNA shown is the 42-base CDR3, in frame from base 1. Comment on this clonotype: Its recognized antigen is unknown. The sample holds no much larger clone one base away, and base qualities are not on file.

Specimen: cultured PBMCs, collected from culture after CMV antigen stimulation. The TCR was taken from a human donor in good health (CMV status not recorded). Some clones in this sample may be carry-over from other donors' samples. The V and J segments used are TRBV12-3 or TRBV12-4 and TRBJ1-2, with the D gene not clear enough to name. The CDR3 region reads CASSADSGLYGYTF. The DNA sequence is as follows: TGTGCCAGCAGTGCGGACTCGGGTCTATATGGCTACACCTTC.